The entry below describes one T cell receptor (beta chain). Its antigen is not yet known. The sample belongs to a study of cytomegalovirus exposure and HLA in healthy donors (dated by TCRdb to about 2017). Turning to the overall study: According to an earlier analysis of around 600 of the donors, 150 million to 200 million T cells yielded 120 million or so unique TCR beta sequences and less than 300 Gb of sequence data. An early release that covered 500 to 800 HLA-typed donors contained approximately 300 gigabases of sequencing data and 75 million to 100 million unique TCR sequences. The genetic ancestry cluster associated with self-reported Caucasian donors included about 81% of the 300 to 450 genotyped donors. The study was designed to test whether signatures of past pathogen exposure could be identified by cataloging public T cell receptors. The study profiled the T cell repertoires of fewer than 850 subjects by immunosequencing and related them to cytomegalovirus serostatus. Along with the approximately 650-subject first cohort, a separate validation cohort of roughly 110 different subjects was used. High-throughput TCR immunosequencing, statistical association of individual TCRs with disease status, and machine learning were combined to predict cytomegalovirus infection status. In a later analysis, previously published TCR beta repertoires from several hundred donors were re-analyzed and high-resolution HLA genotyping was added so that TCR occurrence patterns could be studied. Rather than using new phenotypic data, the later analysis identified candidate immune exposures from TCR beta sequences and from how often those sequences occurred across donors. An earlier analysis of approximately 630 of the donors applied high-throughput TCR beta sequencing to assess whether each TCR beta V gene segment acted as functional or pseudogenic. Alongside the repertoire data, information on donor age, sex, ethnicity and CMV serostatus was compiled. In a later genetic analysis, genome-wide SNP genotypes for about 65% of the 666 donors were used, and that subset was treated as a discovery cohort. All discovery cohort repertoires had been generated using a single sequencing platform. Both class I and class II loci were covered by HLA typing, at four-digit resolution. Typing coverage varied by locus: roughly 629-640 donors for A, B, C, DRB1 and DQB1; approximately 500 for DQA1; about 600 for DPA1; under 490 for DPB1. Four to six DR-DQ haplotypes were handled as single units for association and clustering, since linkage in the cohort was strong. Among some 400 genotyped donors of the cohort, an average of about 220,000 unique TCR beta nucleotide sequences was sequenced per donor, of which 15% to 20% were non-productive. The paper's findings and limits, for the study overall: In a later analysis, most CMV-associated TCR beta chains were found to appear HLA-restricted, with HLA associations seemingly driven largely by CMV exposure. The study gave a list of some 150 TCR beta chains associated with cytomegalovirus. About 17 rarely observed V segments, including chromosome 9 orphons, were excluded from the earlier analysis of a few hundred of the donors because counts were too low. In this cohort, only TCR beta chains were sequenced, and detectable features were limited by the absence of alpha or paired-chain data. Three of the identified cytomegalovirus-associated TCR beta chains were confirmed in vitro to be specific for cytomegalovirus antigens. Linkage disequilibrium might explain the correlated functional status among segregating V segments, but an unknown experimental factor could not be excluded. A later analysis associated around 16,000 TCR beta sequences with specific HLA alleles at a false discovery rate of 0.05. Cytomegalovirus status was reported to be diagnosed by the classifier with high specificity and sensitivity in both the original and validation cohorts. The sequencing pipeline was judged likely to have produced a cluster of highly shared sequence variants as a technical artifact. Most TCR sequences were observed very rarely across donors, whereas some public TCRs were present in many individuals. Some IMGT-functional V segments, including TRBV6-2 and TRBV6-3, could not be distinguished by the 87-base-pair reads and were therefore excluded. Presence/absence analyses assumed roughly uniform sequencing depth across donors, an assumption that may not hold. According to a later genetic analysis, donors in an Asian-associated ancestry cluster had fewer N-insertions in productive TCRs than the approximately 670-donor mean. CMV serostatus was the only immune exposure information available for the cohort. In an earlier analysis of roughly 560 of the donors, most TCR beta V segments were observed in productive rearrangements about 90% or about 30% of the time, broadly matching IMGT annotations. Strong co-occurrence of HLA alleles, especially DR and DQ, made assigning TCR associations to individual alleles difficult. The authors suggested that the approach could potentially be generalized to other disease states and immunological phenotypes. A further reported finding was that TCR beta sequences accurately predicted the HLA-A and HLA-B alleles for most subjects in the first cohort. Because HLA typing was missing for some donors at each locus, association tests included only the typed subset. In a later genetic analysis, a missense DCLRE1C variant was associated with V-gene and J-gene trimming of TCR beta chains, and the association was replicated in an independent cohort. According to a later analysis, parvovirus B19, influenza, CMV and Epstein-Barr virus appeared linked to several top co-occurrence clusters. According to a later analysis, TCR association rates differed among HLA loci, with DRB1 alleles showing the most associated TCRs and HLA-C alleles showing the fewest. In a later analysis, HLA-associated TCR beta chains showed more clonal expansion and lower generation probabilities than non-associated chains that were equally common.

In total, over 600 healthy bone marrow donors made up the cohort. Cohort members were all nominally healthy when sampled, although unrecorded immune exposures were likely present. The donor tested CMV seropositive, placing the donor among the 289 seropositive members of the cohort. Every donor gave a peripheral blood sample, and the peripheral blood mononuclear cells from that sample were used for TCR beta sequencing. Genomic DNA was extracted from the blood cell samples with the Qiagen DNeasy Blood Extraction Kit. The receptor library was made with the immunoSEQ multiplex PCR assay. For the multiplex PCR, a mixture combining 60 forward primers for TCR Vbeta segments and 13 reverse primers for TCR Jbeta segments was used. The CDR3 region of rearranged TCR beta genes was amplified from genomic DNA by a multiplex PCR assay. The amplified TCR beta libraries were sequenced on the Illumina HiSeq System as 87-base-pair reads. Processing in the source paper ran as follows. A later analysis counted tens of millions of unique TCR beta chains across the 666 repertoires, and 9 million to 14 million of these chains were shared by at least two donors. A nearest-neighbor algorithm error-corrected the raw reads and collapsed the reads into unique sequences, merging closely related sequences to remove PCR and sequencing errors. V, D and J gene segments were assigned by aligning CDR3 sequences to IMGT reference sequences. For a sequence to be retained, a match of at least six nucleotides to both a V gene segment and a J gene segment was required. Rearrangements were called productive when the CDR3 lacked stop codons and stayed in frame with V and J; all others were non-productive. Following IMGT convention, CDR3 was defined as the stretch from the second conserved V-encoded cysteine up to the conserved J-encoded phenylalanine. The earlier analysis of 550 to 650 of the donors excluded any sequence lacking an unambiguous match to a single V gene segment. An earlier analysis of some 610 of the donors called V segments functional above 56.7% productive rearrangements and segregating when the between-donor standard deviation exceeded 5%. A statistical classification framework was developed to diagnose cytomegalovirus status using the catalog of TCR beta chain sequences. In a later analysis, TCR nucleotide sequences were compared against IMGT/GENE-DB human TR gene sequences so that V and J genes could be assigned. In a later analysis, CDR3 sequences and most-parsimonious VDJ recombination scenarios were assigned using the TCRdist pipeline. A later analysis defined each TCR beta chain by its CDR3 amino acid sequence plus V-gene family, and excluded reads lacking a unique V-gene family. A later analysis removed 592 highly shared, low-generation-probability nucleotide sequences to deal with suspected cross-contamination and a sequencing artifact. For each public chain, a later analysis derived a clonal expansion index from normalized ranks of inferred template counts within each repertoire. Generation probabilities in a later analysis came from a VDJ recombination model fitted to out-of-frame rearrangements, and those results were checked against IGoR. Hypergeometric tests were used in a later analysis to score TCR-TCR, TCR-HLA and TCR-CMV co-occurrence, with a repertoire-size bias correction applied to the TCR pairs. To estimate false discovery rates, a later analysis permuted the HLA or CMV assignments 20 times. In a later analysis, co-occurring TCRs were grouped using DBSCAN, and TCRdist sequence similarity was added for clustering within HLA-allele-positive subsets. Co-occurrence clustering excluded repertoires with fewer than 30,000 or more than 120,000 public chains, plus five with anomalous nucleotide sharing. TCRdb holds this immuneACCESS table with in-frame rearrangements only. Some clones are missing; in checked studies, unresolved V genes explain under half, and the rest has no known cause. V and J calls plus clone size are reproduced from that table; the DNA served to infer D and trimming. The sample table holds about 76,000 clones. The ten biggest clones cover roughly 4.7% of the sample.

Deletion took 10 bases off V and 6 bases off J, with a span of 19 bases between the germline ends. In the germline V gene, CDR1 corresponds to MDHEN and CDR2 to SYDVKM. From the cysteine through the phenylalanine, the CDR3 covers 14 amino acids. Here the CDR3 DNA is all that survives: 42 bases in frame from base 1. The chain is made from TRBV28 and TRBJ2-1; TRBD2 is possibly the D segment (6 matching bases). The sequence derives from a woman in her 40s in good health and CMV-seropositive. Sequencing used PBMCs. DNA sequence: TGTGCCACCCTCGGGGGAGTTAATAGCAATGAGCAGTTCTTC. Its translation reads: CATLGGVNSNEQFF.